This TCR beta chain was recovered during a study of CD8 T cells in ankylosing spondylitis (dated by TCRdb to 2015 to 2018). Some background on the complete study: The study profiled T cell receptor beta repertoires in healthy donors and ankylosing spondylitis patients to find disease-linked TCR variants. In total, the full study cohort was made up of about 110 healthy donors and about two dozen ankylosing spondylitis patients. Peripheral blood samples were taken, and synovial fluid was additionally collected from ankylosing spondylitis patients.

Synovial fluid samples and blood samples obtained from the same ankylosing spondylitis patients were matched. Summary of the overall study and its limitations: Some motif variants were previously reported in synovial fluid and blood of reactive arthritis patients, suggesting common disease-initiation mechanisms. A TCR beta motif made up of several highly homologous amino acid variants appeared to be characteristic of blood from ankylosing spondylitis patients. In peripheral blood, the disease-linked clones were found at relatively low frequencies and had a CD8+ phenotype. According to the report, matched synovial fluid samples from ankylosing spondylitis patients were significantly enriched for the disease-linked clones.

V loses 5 bases at its end and J loses 2 bases; junction bases beyond the gene matches: 6. For CDR1 and CDR2, the germline V gene (reference sequence) lists LNHNV and YYDKDF. Including the terminal cysteine and phenylalanine, the CDR3 comprises 14 residues. CDR3 DNA is the only sequence kept; it has 42 bases, read in frame from the first base. Sequenced using an Illumina HiSeq 2500. TCR beta libraries were prepared by quantitative 5'-RACE with molecular barcodes. As for the authors' bioinformatics: A new computational method based on a probabilistic model of VDJ rearrangement was used to identify disease-linked TCR variants. In-frame beta chains were kept once TCRdb had trimmed the public reads at Q25 with fastp and called clones with MiXCR. Each record represents a unique CDR3 protein, reported with the most common genes and DNA among its rows. Here the V and J calls rest on TCRdb's processing, not on the authors' analysis. The sample table lists roughly 140,000 distinct CDR3 sequences, around two fifths of them with a count of one. Of the sample, approximately 16% falls within the top ten clones.

This clonotype occurred a few times. What antigen it recognizes has not been identified. Per-nucleotide qualities are absent, and no much larger clonotype sits a single base away. Sequencing input: synovial fluid, either unsorted or a sorted T cell fraction (not recorded which). The V and J genes are TRBV15 and TRBJ2-7; 7 bases in between match TRBD1. The sequence was collected from a male donor with ankylosing spondylitis. The DNA sequence reads TGTGCCACCAGCCCGGTCAGGGGGACCTACGAGCAGTACTTC. Its translation is CATSPVRGTYEQYF.